This passage covers 10 T cell receptor beta chains from one sample sequenced in a study of control samples from healthy donors and cancer patients. The data were produced by immunoSEQ multiplex PCR, yet TCRdb's version contains in-frame clones alone and is incomplete. The table includes some 110,000 clones, under 90% detected once. The sequenced sample was blood. The receptors were sampled from a woman aged 45-65 years in good health.

The chain combines TRBV30 with TRBJ2-7; D might be TRBD2 (7 bases). The V and J ends lost 2 bases and 2 bases respectively, with 13 bases between them. Germline V CDR1 and CDR2: GTSNPN, SVGIG (reference sequence). The CDR3 extends over 14 amino acids. The CDR3 is CAWSPKGGTYEQYF. CDR3 nucleotide sequence: TGTGCCTGGAGTCCTAAGGGGGGGACCTACGAGCAGTACTTC.

CDR3 coding DNA: TGTGCCAGCAGCCTGGGGACAGCGCCTAACTATGGCTACACCTTC. Translation: CASSLGTAPNYGYTF. V is TRBV16 and J is TRBJ1-2; 7 bases match TRBD1. With V trimmed by 4 bases and J by 0 bases, 5 bases remained unmatched. CDR3 size: 15 residues. Germline CDR1 and CDR2: KGHSY and FQNENV.

This clone appeared once. The gene calls are TRBV4-3 and TRBJ2-7; 8 nucleotides agree with TRBD1. CDR3 length: 17 residues. Germline V gives CDR1 LGHNA, CDR2 YSLEER. Unmatched junction bases numbered 11, after V lost 1 base and J lost 3 bases. The CDR3 protein is CASSQVPVGQGSYEQYF. Written as DNA, the CDR3 is TGCGCCAGCAGCCAAGTCCCCGTTGGACAGGGAAGCTACGAGCAGTACTTC.

This clone was seen just once. The chain links TRBV29-1 to TRBJ1-2, with 8 bases lining up with TRBD1. Trimming cost V 5 bases and J 4 bases; bases outside gene matches: 6. Germline-derived CDR1 and CDR2 are SQVTM and ANQGSEA. The CDR3 spans 13 residues. CDR3 in amino acids: CSVSQGAGYGYTF. Here the CDR3 DNA reads TGCAGCGTTTCCCAGGGGGCAGGCTATGGCTACACCTTC.

CDR3 sequence: CASSQDPGYSGANVLTF. The CDR3 DNA reads as TGCGCCAGCAGCCAAGACCCAGGGTACTCTGGGGCCAACGTCCTGACTTTC. This chain joins TRBV4-3 and TRBJ2-6; possibly TRBD1 for D (5 bases). The CDR3 runs 17 residues. CDR1 and CDR2 (germline): LGHNA, YSLEER. Trimming removed 0 bases at V and 0 bases at J, with 9 bases between.

This chain joins TRBV4-2 and TRBJ2-3; D might be TRBD2 (6 bases). Trimming pared 0 bases from V and 1 base from J, leaving 23 bases between. Germline V gene lookup returns CDR1 LGHNA and CDR2 YNFKEQ. There are 20 residues in the CDR3. CDR3 bases: TGTGCCAGCAGCCAAGAAGGGGTACGTGGGGGAGGAGGTGGCACAGATACGCAGTATTTT. Translated, it gives CASSQEGVRGGGGGTDTQYF.

The rearrangement uses TRBV30 and TRBJ2-4; 10 nucleotides match TRBD1. V lost 0 bases and J lost 4; bases outside the gene matches: 9. CDR3 size: 17 residues. Germline CDR1 GTSNPN, CDR2 SVGIG (reference sequence). In DNA form, the CDR3 reads TGTGCCTGGAGTGTACTCGACAGGGGGCGAGGTAAAAACATTCAGTACTTC. Its protein is CAWSVLDRGRGKNIQYF.

J is TRBJ2-3 and V is TRBV7-2, with 11 bases identical to TRBD2. The length of the CDR3 is 16 residues. Losses at the gene ends were 4 bases for V and 6 bases for J; bases not matched to a gene: 9. CDR1 SGHTA and CDR2 FQGNSA come from the germline V gene. The CDR3: CASSSKTSGVADTQYF. The CDR3 DNA follows: TGTGCCAGCAGCTCGAAGACTAGCGGGGTGGCGGATACGCAGTATTTT.

A word on this clone: At one boundary the junction diverges from the germline segment, which might be a read error. This chain connects TRBV6-5 to TRBJ1-1, with D unclear. This CDR3 comprises 13 residues. The V gene's germline CDR1 is MNHEY and CDR2 SVGAGI. CDR3 amino acids: CVSSSSGNTEAFF. The CDR3, as DNA: TGTGTCAGCAGTTCGTCAGGGAACACTGAAGCTTTCTTT.

This sequence joins TRBV5-4 and TRBJ2-5; 9 nucleotides agree with TRBD1. Losses at the gene ends were 4 bases for V and 5 bases for J; bases not matched to a gene: 12. The CDR3 consists of 16 residues. The germline V gene has CDR1 SGHNT and CDR2 YYREEE (reference sequence). The CDR3 nucleotides are TGTGCCAGCAGCGGACGTCTACAGGGGGCGAGTGAGACCCAGTACTTC. Translating it yields CASSGRLQGASETQYF. The whole variable domain, remainder taken from reference TRBV5-4 and TRBJ2-5, is ETGVTQSPTHLIKTRGQQVTLRCSSQSGHNTVSWYQQALGQGPQFIFQYYREEENGRGNFPPRFSGLQFPNYSSELNVNALELDDSALYLCASSGRLQGASETQYFGPGTRLLVL.